Presented here are 18 T cell receptor beta chains from one specimen sequenced in a study of high-grade serous ovarian cancer treatment subgroups. Sequenced by immunoSEQ multiplex PCR; TCRdb stores in-frame clones only, minus some. The sample holds about 16,000 clones, 73% seen once. Tumor samples were taken before definitive surgery or chemotherapy. The sequenced sample was tumor tissue. Every receptor here comes from a human donor with high-grade serous ovarian cancer.

The rearrangement joins TRBV10-3 to TRBJ1-4; D unresolved. The CDR3 length is 14 residues. Germline values: CDR1 ENHRY, CDR2 SYGVKD. The germline V and J ends were trimmed by 11 bases and 1 base, with 14 bases remaining between them. The CDR3 nucleotides read TGTGCCCCGTTGGGGTTCGTAACTAATGAAAAACTGTTTTTT. This codes for CAPLGFVTNEKLFF.

The chain couples TRBV6-5 to TRBJ2-5; a possible D gene is TRBD2 (5 bases). CDR3 length equals 15 residues. Trimming cost V 8 bases and J 5 bases, with 21 bases left between them. Germline V gene lookup returns CDR1 MNHEY and CDR2 SVGAGI. In DNA, the CDR3 is TGTGCCAGCTCCCTGAACAGAGGGCGTCGCGAGACCCAGTACTTC. This gives the protein CASSLNRGRRETQYF.

The rearrangement links TRBV19 to TRBJ2-3; 8 bases match TRBD2. The CDR3 is made up of 17 amino acids. Trimming removed 5 bases from V and 0 bases from J; junction bases left unmatched: 10. Germline loops: CDR1 LNHDA, CDR2 SQIVND (reference sequence). The CDR3 DNA is TGTGCCAGTAGTGCCGCCGGCGGGGGGCGAAGCACAGATACGCAGTATTTT. Translating it yields CASSAAGGGRSTDTQYF.

The chain links TRBV11-2 to TRBJ1-4; the D gene is possibly TRBD1 (5 bases). In germline, CDR1 is SGHAT, CDR2 FQNNGV. V was pared by 0 bases and J by 8 bases, with 13 bases between. CDR3 length: 15 residues. CDR3 amino acids: CASSLDGRADEKLFF. CDR3 bases: TGTGCCAGCAGCTTAGATGGCAGGGCGGACGAAAAACTGTTTTTT.

This chain uses TRBV10-3 with TRBJ1-5; D gene uncertain. Looked up from germline, CDR1 is ENHRY and CDR2 is SYGVKD. The CDR3 runs 14 residues. Trimming took off 3 bases at V and 1 base at J, with 7 bases between the two ends. This CDR3 reads CAISDNGSNQPQHF. The CDR3 DNA is TGTGCCATCAGTGACAATGGGAGCAATCAGCCCCAGCATTTT.

This chain connects TRBV6-6 to TRBJ2-3; 9 nucleotides match TRBD1. Trimming removed 7 bases from V and 4 bases from J; junction bases left unmatched: 9. CDR3 length equals 15 residues. The germline gives CDR1 MNHNY, CDR2 SVGAGI (reference sequence). The CDR3: CASKHRGQGADTQYF. DNA for the CDR3: TGTGCCAGCAAACACAGGGGGCAAGGGGCAGATACGCAGTATTTT.

V usage is TRBV27 and J usage is TRBJ1-2; D possibly corresponds to TRBD1 (5 bases). Germline V CDR1 and CDR2: MNHEY, SMNVEV (reference sequence). V was shortened by 4 bases and J by 6 bases, with 15 bases between the two germline ends. The CDR3 is 14 residues long. CDR3 nucleotides: TGTGCCAGCAGTTCACAGGTGGGGTTTCATGGCTACACCTTC. Amino acids: CASSSQVGFHGYTF.

This clone ranks as medium-sized (0.01 to 0.1%). This rearrangement joins TRBV30 to TRBJ1-4; D remains unclear. V lost 8 bases and J 5 bases, leaving 3 bases between the germline ends. Germline loops: CDR1 GTSNPN, CDR2 SVGIG (reference sequence). The CDR3 spans 9 residues. For the CDR3, the DNA is TGTGCCCCAAATGAAAAACTGTTTTTT. It is translated as CAPNEKLFF.

This clone was seen a single time. The V gene is TRBV11-2, the J gene TRBJ2-4, with 8 bases identical to TRBD1. J was trimmed by 6 bases and V by 5 bases; bases with no gene match: 9. Germline V gene data show CDR1 as SGHAT and CDR2 as FQNNGV. The CDR3 length is 15 residues. CDR3 sequence: CASSAHRGIRNIQYF. CDR3 nucleotide sequence: TGTGCCAGCAGCGCTCACAGGGGGATCAGAAACATTCAGTACTTC.

This chain links TRBV7-2 with TRBJ2-2, with D tentatively TRBD2 (5 bases). The CDR3 totals 15 residues. The V gene's germline CDR1 is SGHTA and CDR2 FQGNSA. Trimming left V 7 bases short and J 3 bases short, with 15 bases between. The CDR3 spells CASKLGSQDTGELFF. As DNA, the CDR3 is TGTGCCAGCAAATTAGGGAGCCAGGACACCGGGGAGCTGTTTTTT.

As to this clone: An end of the junction differs from the germline gene, which may be a read error. CDR3 loop: CASSPPGLAWETQYF. CDR3 nucleotide sequence: TGTGCTAGCAGCCCTCCGGGACTAGCGTGGGAGACCCAGTACTTC. The V gene is TRBV7-7, the J gene TRBJ2-5; 10 bases are shared with TRBD2. The germline V gene has CDR1 SSHAT and CDR2 FNYEAQ (reference sequence). CDR3 length: 15 residues.

The chain employs TRBV7-8 and TRBJ2-7; 9 bases map to TRBD2. V lost 6 bases and J lost 0; bases outside the gene matches: 9. This CDR3 has 16 amino acids. Germline V gene data show CDR1 as SGHVS and CDR2 as FQNEAQ. The CDR3: CASRLTTSGVSYEQYF. The DNA for the CDR3 is TGTGCCAGCAGACTAACGACTAGCGGCGTCTCCTACGAGCAGTACTTC.

V gene TRBV7-9 combines with J gene TRBJ2-3; 7 bases map to TRBD1. The CDR3 extends over 14 amino acids. The V segment lost 5 bases and the J segment 6 bases; nucleotides outside the gene matches: 8. In germline, CDR1 is SEHNR, CDR2 FQNEAQ (reference sequence). The CDR3 nucleotides are TGTGCCAGCAGCCAGACAGGGTTCGGGGATACGCAGTATTTT. Protein product: CASSQTGFGDTQYF.

The V call is TRBV5-1, the J call TRBJ1-4; weak D call: TRBD1 (5 bases). CDR3 length: 16 residues. Germline V gene data show CDR1 as SGHRS and CDR2 as YFSETQ. Trimming took 0 bases from V and 8 from J, leaving 17 bases between them. CDR3: CASSLGLTGTGEKLFF. CDR3 DNA: TGCGCCAGCAGCTTGGGACTAACTGGGACTGGAGAAAAACTGTTTTTT.

This clone is medium-sized. V usage is TRBV7-9 and J usage is TRBJ2-5, with unresolved D. Germline V CDR1 and CDR2: SEHNR, FQNEAQ (reference sequence). The V end was cut by 5 bases, the J end by 5 bases, with 9 bases between. The CDR3 extends over 12 amino acids. The CDR3 sequence: CASSLLGETQYF. CDR3 coding DNA: TGTGCCAGCAGCCTCCTCGGGGAGACCCAGTACTTC.

The chain has TRBV5-1 and TRBJ1-1, with D uncertain. V was shortened by 0 bases and J by 1 base, with 10 bases between the two germline ends. CDR1 is SGHRS and CDR2 is YFSETQ in the germline V gene. This CDR3 has 15 amino acids. CDR3 in amino acids: CASSLGLSGNTEAFF. For the CDR3, the DNA is TGCGCCAGCAGCTTGGGATTAAGCGGGAACACTGAAGCTTTCTTT.

V gene TRBV7-2 combines with J gene TRBJ2-7; D is undetermined. This CDR3 region has 12 residues. Trimming pared 4 bases from V and 4 bases from J, leaving 8 bases between. The germline gives CDR1 SGHTA, CDR2 FQGNSA. This CDR3 reads CASSSVGYEQYF. In DNA form, the CDR3 reads TGTGCCAGCAGCTCCGTAGGATACGAGCAGTACTTC.

The chain couples TRBV19 to TRBJ1-2; D might be TRBD1 (5 bases). V was cut by 6 bases and J by 4 bases, with 12 bases left in between. Germline-derived CDR1 and CDR2 are LNHDA and SQIVND (reference sequence). The CDR3 covers 13 residues. The CDR3 sequence is CASRSGYGYGYTF. The CDR3 DNA reads as TGTGCCAGTAGGTCAGGGTACGGCTATGGCTACACCTTC. The entire variable domain, with the rest obtained from reference TRBV19 and TRBJ1-2, is as follows: DGGITQSPKYLFRKEGQNVTLSCEQNLNHDAMYWYRQDPGQGLRLIYYSQIVNDFQKGDIAEGYSVSREKKESFPLTVTSAQKNPTAFYLCASRSGYGYGYTFGSGTRLTVV.